The 21 T cell receptor beta chains below were found in one sample sequenced in a study of Graves' ophthalmopathy and Graves' hyperthyroidism. Amplifying from RNA transcripts, the study obtained TCR beta CDR3 regions. The library came from an HTBI-primed first-round RT-PCR and a second-round multiplex PCR. TCRdb fed the multiplex PCR reads into MiXCR, producing one record per CDR3 protein. This sample carries some 1.1 million distinct CDR3 sequences, 35% to 40% of them seen once, and the ten largest clones take 8.5% to 14%. Sequenced input: peripheral blood or thyroid tissue (not recorded which). All receptors derive from an adult man with Graves' hyperthyroidism.

About this clonotype: A much bigger clone sits one base away, suggesting this may be a read error. This chain connects TRBV15 to TRBJ1-2; D remains ambiguous. Germline CDR1 is LNHNV and CDR2 is YYDKDF (reference sequence). Trimming removed 0 bases at V and 5 bases at J, with 16 bases between. The CDR3 length is 16 residues. The DNA for the CDR3 is TGTGCCACCAGCAGAGATGCGGGGTCAGGTTTTTATGGCTACACCTTC. Translation gives CATSRDAGSGFYGYTF.

In this sample, this clonotype turned up a few times. The V and J genes are TRBV29-1 and TRBJ1-2; D gene ambiguous. Germline V CDR1 and CDR2: SQVTM, ANQGSEA. The CDR3 is 11 residues long. Trimming left V 5 bases short and J 6 bases short, with 10 bases between. CDR3 amino acids: CSVKLRDGYTF. The CDR3 nucleotides read TGCAGCGTTAAGCTGAGGGATGGCTACACCTTC. The full variable domain, with the rest looked up from reference TRBV29-1 and TRBJ1-2, is SAVISQKPSRDICQRGTSLTIQCQVDSQVTMMFWYRQQPGQSLTLIATANQGSEATYESGFVIDKFPISRPNLTFSTLTVSNMSPEDSSIYLCSVKLRDGYTFGSGTRLTVV.

This clonotype was observed many times. The V call is TRBV5-1, the J call TRBJ1-4, with unresolved D. The germline V gene has CDR1 SGHRS and CDR2 YFSETQ. The CDR3 covers 14 residues. V was shortened by 4 bases and J by 8 bases, with 15 bases between the two germline ends. DNA of the CDR3: TGCGCCAGCAGCCCGGTGGGGAGCGGCGAAAAACTGTTTTTT. Its protein product is CASSPVGSGEKLFF.

The V and J genes are TRBV4-3 and TRBJ2-2, with unresolved D. Trimming left V 0 bases short and J 0 bases short, with 11 bases between. The germline V gene encodes CDR1 LGHNA and CDR2 YSLEER. The CDR3 has 17 residues. CDR3 DNA: TGCGCCAGCAGCCAAGATCCCGGATCTACGAACACCGGGGAGCTGTTTTTT. Amino acids: CASSQDPGSTNTGELFF.

The chain carries TRBV5-1 and TRBJ1-2; perhaps TRBD1 as D (5 bases). The CDR3 loop spans 12 amino acids. Per the germline V gene, CDR1 is SGHRS and CDR2 is YFSETQ. V lost 0 bases and J 6 bases, leaving 6 bases between the germline ends. The CDR3 DNA is TGCGCCAGCAGCTTGGAGACAGATGGCTACACCTTC. This sequence encodes CASSLETDGYTF.

Ten or more counts support this clonotype. The chain links TRBV10-3 to TRBJ2-5; 9 bases map to TRBD1. This CDR3 contains 13 residues. V was clipped by 6 bases and J by 4 bases; unmatched bases: 3. Germline CDR1 reads ENHRY; CDR2 reads SYGVKD. This CDR3 is CAISTGGPETQYF. For the CDR3, the DNA is TGTGCCATCAGCACAGGGGGCCCAGAGACCCAGTACTTC.

V usage is TRBV5-1 and J usage is TRBJ2-2; D may be TRBD2 (5 bases). The CDR3 is 17 amino acids. Trimming took off 2 bases at V and 0 bases at J, with 14 bases between the two ends. Germline CDR1 reads SGHRS; CDR2 reads YFSETQ. The DNA for the CDR3 is TGCGCCAGCAGCTTTGCACGGGGTGATCCGAACACCGGGGAGCTGTTTTTT. As protein: CASSFARGDPNTGELFF.

About this clonotype itself: One end of the junction is discordant with germline, which a read error may explain. The genes are TRBV24-1 and TRBJ2-1; D ambiguous. This CDR3 is built from 11 residues. Germline V gene data show CDR1 as KGHDR and CDR2 as SFDVKD. This CDR3 is CATSDYSEQFF. CDR3 coding DNA: TGTGCCACCAGTGACTACAGTGAGCAGTTCTTC.

This clonotype was seen ten or more times. The genes are TRBV7-2 and TRBJ1-3, with a tentative D call TRBD1 (6 bases). Between the trimmed V and J ends, which lost 4 bases and 5 bases, there was a span of 15 bases. Germline V gives CDR1 SGHTA, CDR2 FQGNSA. CDR3 length: 15 amino acids. Here the CDR3 reads CASSSDRTRRNTIYF. In DNA, the CDR3 is TGTGCCAGCAGCTCAGACAGGACGAGGAGAAACACCATATATTTT.

Turning to this clonotype: The junction shows a germline mismatch at one end, possibly a read error. V and J are TRBV10-3 and TRBJ1-5; no clear D. The V gene's germline CDR1 is ENHRY and CDR2 SYGVKD. CDR3 length equals 12 residues. This CDR3 is CASSYQSQPQHF. The CDR3 bases are TGTGCCAGCAGTTACCAGTCTCAGCCCCAGCATTTT.

V usage is TRBV29-1 and J usage is TRBJ1-2; D is unclear. Germline CDR1 and CDR2: SQVTM and ANQGSEA. This CDR3 comprises 17 residues. V was trimmed by 0 bases and J by 3 bases, leaving 20 bases between them. CDR3 DNA: TGCAGCGTTGAAGATCGGGCCAGAACTAAAAGCGACTATGGCTACACCTTC. This encodes CSVEDRARTKSDYGYTF. The entire variable domain, with the rest obtained from reference TRBV29-1 and TRBJ1-2, is as follows: SAVISQKPSRDICQRGTSLTIQCQVDSQVTMMFWYRQQPGQSLTLIATANQGSEATYESGFVIDKFPISRPNLTFSTLTVSNMSPEDSSIYLCSVEDRARTKSDYGYTFGSGTRLTVV.

This clonotype was counted ten times or more. The chain employs TRBV7-2 and TRBJ1-6, with D unclear. Germline lookup yields CDR1 SGHTA and CDR2 FQGNSA. The V end lost 5 bases, the J end lost 10 bases, and 12 bases lay between the germline ends. The CDR3 extends over 13 amino acids. As DNA, the CDR3 is TGTGCCAGCAGCGCACAGCCGGGATCACCCCTCCACTTT. Its protein is CASSAQPGSPLHF.

As to this clonotype: One base away lies a much larger clone, so this may be a sequencing read error. V is TRBV7-3 and J is TRBJ2-7; D ambiguous. Per the germline V gene, CDR1 is SGHTA and CDR2 is FQGTGA. The CDR3 is 13 amino acids. The CDR3 spells CTSSLGSISEQYF. Here the CDR3 DNA reads TGTACCAGCAGCTTAGGGTCCATCTCGGAGCAGTACTTC.

The chain employs TRBV20-1 and TRBJ1-4; possibly TRBD1 for D (5 bases). The germline gives CDR1 DFQATT, CDR2 SNEGSKA (reference sequence). The CDR3 covers 13 residues. V lost 5 bases and J 5 bases, leaving 12 bases between the germline ends. Written as DNA, the CDR3 is TGCAGTGCTCAGGGAGGTCAGAATGAAAAACTGTTTTTT. Its translation is CSAQGGQNEKLFF.

V usage is TRBV5-1 and J usage is TRBJ2-2, with D perhaps being TRBD1 or TRBD2 (5 bases each). This CDR3 is 15 amino acids long. V was trimmed by 2 bases and J by 4 bases, leaving 12 bases between them. Germline V CDR1 and CDR2: SGHRS, YFSETQ. CDR3 nucleotides: TGCGCCAGCAGCTTCGGGGCAACGTCCACCGGGGAGCTGTTTTTT. Amino acids: CASSFGATSTGELFF.

V gene TRBV13 combines with J gene TRBJ2-5; D ambiguous. The CDR3 runs to 13 residues. CDR1 PRHDT and CDR2 FYEKMQ come from the germline V gene (reference sequence). The V gene lost 5 bases and the J gene lost 7 bases, with 14 bases spanning the gap. The CDR3 DNA is TGTGCCAGCAGCGCCTTTCGTAAGGGGACCCAGTACTTC. Amino acid sequence: CASSAFRKGTQYF.

This clonotype was detected a few times. The V and J genes are TRBV5-1 and TRBJ1-4; the D is unclear. Germline V gene data show CDR1 as SGHRS and CDR2 as YFSETQ. The CDR3 is made up of 15 amino acids. The ends were cut back, 7 bases at V and 3 bases at J, with 16 bases in the middle. CDR3 coding DNA: TGCGCCAGCCAAGCTTCCAGATCCTCTAATGAAAAACTGTTTTTT. Translation: CASQASRSSNEKLFF.

The gene calls are TRBV9 and TRBJ1-2; perhaps TRBD1 as D (5 bases). V lost 4 bases, J lost 4 bases, and 23 bases lay in between. The germline CDR1 and CDR2 sequences are SGDLS and YYNGEE. The CDR3 spans 17 residues. The CDR3 spells CASSPTGRGSKSYGYTF. The CDR3 nucleotides are TGTGCCAGCAGCCCCACGGGACGGGGGTCGAAGAGCTATGGCTACACCTTC. Filled out from reference TRBV9 and TRBJ1-2, the complete variable domain reads DSGVTQTPKHLITATGQRVTLRCSPRSGDLSVYWYQQSLDQGLQFLIQYYNGEERAKGNILERFSAQQFPDLHSELNLSSLELGDSALYFCASSPTGRGSKSYGYTFGSGTRLTVV.

The chain joins TRBV7-9 to TRBJ2-1; TRBD2 matches 8 bases. There are 16 residues in the CDR3. V dropped 5 bases and J dropped 0; count of bases not matched to a gene: 6. Germline V gives CDR1 SEHNR, CDR2 FQNEAQ (reference sequence). CDR3 sequence reads: CASSPQSGSSYNEQFF. CDR3 coding DNA: TGTGCCAGCAGCCCCCAAAGCGGGAGCTCCTACAATGAGCAGTTCTTC. Combining the CDR3 with reference TRBV7-9 and TRBJ2-1 gives the whole variable domain DTGVSQNPRHKITKRGQNVTFRCDPISEHNRLYWYRQTLGQGPEFLTYFQNEAQLEKSRLLSDRFSAERPKGSFSTLEIQRTEQGDSAMYLCASSPQSGSSYNEQFFGPGTRLTVL.

There are a few counts of this clonotype. The J gene is TRBJ2-5, the V gene TRBV12-3 or TRBV12-4; 10 nucleotides agree with TRBD1. The length of the CDR3 is 16 residues. Germline trimming cut 6 bases from V and 1 base from J; bases unmatched to any gene: 8. For the CDR3, the DNA is TGTGCCAGCAGACAGTCGAGACAGGGGGCCCAAGAGACCCAGTACTTC. It is translated as CASRQSRQGAQETQYF.

The gene calls are TRBV7-9 and TRBJ1-6, with TRBD1 as a possible D gene (5 bases). The germline V and J ends were trimmed by 6 bases and 10 bases, with 19 bases remaining between them. This CDR3 has 15 residues. Germline assignment: CDR1 SEHNR and CDR2 FQNEAQ (reference sequence). The CDR3 here is CASSLLTGGGSPLHF. The DNA for the CDR3 is TGTGCCAGCAGTTTATTGACCGGGGGTGGCTCACCCCTCCACTTT. Drawing the rest from reference TRBV7-9 and TRBJ1-6, the complete variable domain is DTGVSQNPRHKITKRGQNVTFRCDPISEHNRLYWYRQTLGQGPEFLTYFQNEAQLEKSRLLSDRFSAERPKGSFSTLEIQRTEQGDSAMYLCASSLLTGGGSPLHFGNGTRLTVT.